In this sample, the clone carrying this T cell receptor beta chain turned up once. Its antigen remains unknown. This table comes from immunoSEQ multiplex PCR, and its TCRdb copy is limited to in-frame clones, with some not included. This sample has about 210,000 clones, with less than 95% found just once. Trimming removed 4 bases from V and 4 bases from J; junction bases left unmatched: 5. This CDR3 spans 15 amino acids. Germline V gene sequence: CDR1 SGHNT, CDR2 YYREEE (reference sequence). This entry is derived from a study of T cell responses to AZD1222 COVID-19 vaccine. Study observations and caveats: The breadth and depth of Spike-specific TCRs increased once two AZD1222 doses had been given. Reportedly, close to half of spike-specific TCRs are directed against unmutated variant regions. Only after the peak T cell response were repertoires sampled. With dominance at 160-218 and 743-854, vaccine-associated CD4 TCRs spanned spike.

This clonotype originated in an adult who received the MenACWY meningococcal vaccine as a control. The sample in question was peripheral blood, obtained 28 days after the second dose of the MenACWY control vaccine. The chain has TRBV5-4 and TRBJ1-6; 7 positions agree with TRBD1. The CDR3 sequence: CASSLGTAYNSPLHF. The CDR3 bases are TGTGCCAGCAGCCTCGGGACAGCATATAATTCACCCCTCCACTTT. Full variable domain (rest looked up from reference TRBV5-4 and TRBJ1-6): ETGVTQSPTHLIKTRGQQVTLRCSSQSGHNTVSWYQQALGQGPQFIFQYYREEENGRGNFPPRFSGLQFPNYSSELNVNALELDDSALYLCASSLGTAYNSPLHFGNGTRLTVT.